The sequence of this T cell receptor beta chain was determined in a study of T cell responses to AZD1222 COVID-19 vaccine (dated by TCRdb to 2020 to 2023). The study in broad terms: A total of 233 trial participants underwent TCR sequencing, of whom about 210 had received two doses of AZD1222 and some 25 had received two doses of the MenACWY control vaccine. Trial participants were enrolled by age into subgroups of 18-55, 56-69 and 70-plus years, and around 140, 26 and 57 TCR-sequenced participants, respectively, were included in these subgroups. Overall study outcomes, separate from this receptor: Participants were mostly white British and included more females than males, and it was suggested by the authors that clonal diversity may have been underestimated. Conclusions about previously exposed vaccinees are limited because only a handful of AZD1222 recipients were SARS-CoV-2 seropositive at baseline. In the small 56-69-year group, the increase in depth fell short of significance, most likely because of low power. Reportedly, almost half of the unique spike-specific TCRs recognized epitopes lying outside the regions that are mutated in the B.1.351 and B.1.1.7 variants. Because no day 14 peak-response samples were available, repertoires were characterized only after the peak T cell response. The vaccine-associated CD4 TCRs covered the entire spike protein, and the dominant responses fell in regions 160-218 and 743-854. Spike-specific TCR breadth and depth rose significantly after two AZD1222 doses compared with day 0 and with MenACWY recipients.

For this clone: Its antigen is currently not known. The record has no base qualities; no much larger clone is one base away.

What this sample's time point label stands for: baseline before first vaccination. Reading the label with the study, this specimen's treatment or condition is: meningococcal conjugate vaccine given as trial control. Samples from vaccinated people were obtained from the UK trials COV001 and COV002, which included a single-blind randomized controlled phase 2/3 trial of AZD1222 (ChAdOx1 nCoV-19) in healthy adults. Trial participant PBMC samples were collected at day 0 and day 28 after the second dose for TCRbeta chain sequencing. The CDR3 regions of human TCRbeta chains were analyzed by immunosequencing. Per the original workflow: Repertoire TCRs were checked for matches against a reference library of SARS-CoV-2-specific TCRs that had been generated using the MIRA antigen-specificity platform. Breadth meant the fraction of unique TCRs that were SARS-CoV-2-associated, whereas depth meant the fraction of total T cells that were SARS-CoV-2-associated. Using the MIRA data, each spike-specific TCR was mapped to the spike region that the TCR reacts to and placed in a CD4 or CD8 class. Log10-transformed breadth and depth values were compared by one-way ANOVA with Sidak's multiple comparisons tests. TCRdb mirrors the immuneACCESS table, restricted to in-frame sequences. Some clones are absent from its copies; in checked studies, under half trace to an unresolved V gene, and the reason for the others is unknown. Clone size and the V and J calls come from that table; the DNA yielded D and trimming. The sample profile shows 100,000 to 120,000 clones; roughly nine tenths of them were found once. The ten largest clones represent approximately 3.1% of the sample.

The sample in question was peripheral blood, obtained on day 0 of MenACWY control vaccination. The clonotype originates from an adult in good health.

The CDR3 here reads CASSGLAGVRETQYF. The nucleotide sequence reads as follows: TGTGCCAGCAGTGGACTAGCGGGGGTTAGGGAGACCCAGTACTTC. The sequence is built from TRBV27 and TRBJ2-5; 13 central bases correspond to TRBD2. The CDR3, from cysteine to phenylalanine, totals 15 residues. Just the 45-base CDR3 DNA is kept, in frame starting at base 1. V loses 5 bases at its end and J loses 5 bases; junction bases beyond the gene matches: 5. The germline V gene (reference sequence) yields MNHEY for CDR1 and SMNVEV for CDR2.